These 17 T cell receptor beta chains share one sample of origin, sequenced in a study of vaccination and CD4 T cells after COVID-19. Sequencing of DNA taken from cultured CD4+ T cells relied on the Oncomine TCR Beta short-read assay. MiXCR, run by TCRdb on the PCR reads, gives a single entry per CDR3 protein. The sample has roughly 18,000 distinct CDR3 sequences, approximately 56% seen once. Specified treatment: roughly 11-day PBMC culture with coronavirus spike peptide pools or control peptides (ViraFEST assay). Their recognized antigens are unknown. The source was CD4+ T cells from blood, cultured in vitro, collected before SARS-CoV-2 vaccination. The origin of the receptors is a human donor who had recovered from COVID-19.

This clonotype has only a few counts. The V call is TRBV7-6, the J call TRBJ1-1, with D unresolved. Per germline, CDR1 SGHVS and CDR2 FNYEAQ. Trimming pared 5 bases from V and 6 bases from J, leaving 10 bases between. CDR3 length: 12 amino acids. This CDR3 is CASSPGRSEAFF. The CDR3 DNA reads TGTGCCAGCAGCCCTGGGAGATCTGAAGCTTTCTTT.

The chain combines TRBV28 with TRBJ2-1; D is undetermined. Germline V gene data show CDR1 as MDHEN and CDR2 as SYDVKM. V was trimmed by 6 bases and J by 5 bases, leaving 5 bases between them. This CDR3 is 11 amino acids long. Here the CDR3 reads CASRVDNEQFF. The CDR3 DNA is TGTGCCAGCAGGGTCGACAATGAGCAGTTCTTC.

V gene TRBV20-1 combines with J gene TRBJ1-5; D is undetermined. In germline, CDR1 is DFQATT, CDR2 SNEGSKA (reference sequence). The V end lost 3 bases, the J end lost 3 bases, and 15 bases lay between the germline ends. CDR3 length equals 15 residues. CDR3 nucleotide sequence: TGCAGTGCTAGTAATGTAGCCGGCTACAATCAGCCCCAGCATTTT. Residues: CSASNVAGYNQPQHF.

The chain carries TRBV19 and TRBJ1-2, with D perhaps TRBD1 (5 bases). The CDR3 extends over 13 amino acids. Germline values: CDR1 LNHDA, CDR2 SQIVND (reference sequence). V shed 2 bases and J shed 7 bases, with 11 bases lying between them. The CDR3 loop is CASSITRDSGYTF. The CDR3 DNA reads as TGTGCCAGTAGTATAACCCGGGACTCTGGCTACACCTTC.

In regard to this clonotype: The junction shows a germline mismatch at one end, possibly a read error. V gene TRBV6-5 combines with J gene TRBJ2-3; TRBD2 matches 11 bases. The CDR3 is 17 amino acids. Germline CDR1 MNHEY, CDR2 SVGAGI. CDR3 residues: CANSWYSGRGSTDTQYF. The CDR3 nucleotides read TGTGCCAACAGTTGGTATAGCGGGAGGGGAAGCACAGATACGCAGTATTTT.

Here the CDR3 DNA reads TGTGCCAGCAGCTTAGGAAGGGGGAGCAATGAGCAGTTCTTC. Translating gives CASSLGRGSNEQFF. The chain recombines TRBV7-2 with TRBJ2-1; a possible D gene is TRBD1 (6 bases). V was clipped by 1 base and J by 6 bases, with 10 bases between them. Germline assignment: CDR1 SGHTA and CDR2 FQGNSA. This CDR3 is 14 amino acids long. Variable domain in full (rest from reference TRBV7-2 and TRBJ2-1): GAGVSQSPSNKVTEKGKDVELRCDPISGHTALYWYRQSLGQGLEFLIYFQGNSAPDKSGLPSDRFSAERTGGSVSTLTIQRTQQEDSAVYLCASSLGRGSNEQFFGPGTRLTVL.

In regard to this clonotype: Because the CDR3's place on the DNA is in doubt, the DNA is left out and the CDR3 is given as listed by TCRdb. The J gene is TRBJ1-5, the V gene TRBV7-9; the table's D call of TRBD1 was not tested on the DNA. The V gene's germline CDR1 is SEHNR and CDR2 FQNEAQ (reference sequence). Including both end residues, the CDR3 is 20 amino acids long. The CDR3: CASGPKGRGEETQYFGPQHF.

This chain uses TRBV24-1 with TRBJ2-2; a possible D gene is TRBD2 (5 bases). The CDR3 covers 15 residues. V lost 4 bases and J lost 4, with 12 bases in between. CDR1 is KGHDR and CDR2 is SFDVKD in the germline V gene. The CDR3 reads CATSESGRGTGELFF. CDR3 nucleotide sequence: TGTGCCACCAGTGAGTCGGGTCGGGGCACCGGGGAGCTGTTTTTT.

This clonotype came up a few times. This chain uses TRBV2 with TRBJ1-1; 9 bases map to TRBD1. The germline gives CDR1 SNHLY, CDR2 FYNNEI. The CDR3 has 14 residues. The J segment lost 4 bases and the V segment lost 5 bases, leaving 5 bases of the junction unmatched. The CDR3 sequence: CASSTGGGSTEAFF. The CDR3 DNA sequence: TGTGCCAGCAGTACAGGGGGCGGATCCACTGAAGCTTTCTTT.

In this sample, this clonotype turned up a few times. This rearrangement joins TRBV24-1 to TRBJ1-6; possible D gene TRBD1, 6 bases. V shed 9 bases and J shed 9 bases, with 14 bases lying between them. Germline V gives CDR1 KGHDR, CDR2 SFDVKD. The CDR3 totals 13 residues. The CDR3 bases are TGTGCCACCCCGAGGGGGTTAAGTTCACCCCTCCACTTT. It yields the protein CATPRGLSSPLHF.

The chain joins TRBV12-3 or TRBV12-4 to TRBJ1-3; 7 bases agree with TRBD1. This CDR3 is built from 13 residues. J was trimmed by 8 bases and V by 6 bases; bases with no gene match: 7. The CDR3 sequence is CASRSTGRDTIYF. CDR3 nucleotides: TGTGCCAGCAGGTCGACAGGGAGAGACACCATATATTTT.

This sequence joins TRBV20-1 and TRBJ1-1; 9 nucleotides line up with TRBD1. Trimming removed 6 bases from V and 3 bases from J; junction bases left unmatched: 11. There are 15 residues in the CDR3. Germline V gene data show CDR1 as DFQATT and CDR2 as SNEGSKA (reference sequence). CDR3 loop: CSARDRVLGHTEAFF. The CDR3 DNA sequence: TGCAGTGCACGGGACAGGGTCCTGGGGCACACTGAAGCTTTCTTT.

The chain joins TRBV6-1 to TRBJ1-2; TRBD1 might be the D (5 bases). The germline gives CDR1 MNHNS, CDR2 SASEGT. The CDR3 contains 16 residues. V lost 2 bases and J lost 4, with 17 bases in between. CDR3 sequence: CASSEIGQGRPYGYTF. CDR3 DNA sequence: TGTGCCAGCAGTGAAATTGGCCAGGGAAGGCCCTATGGCTACACCTTC.

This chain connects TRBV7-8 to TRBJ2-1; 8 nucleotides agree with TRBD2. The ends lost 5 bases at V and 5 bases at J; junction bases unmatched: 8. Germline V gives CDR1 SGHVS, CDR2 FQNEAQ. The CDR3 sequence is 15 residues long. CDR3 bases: TGTGCCAGCAGCCAGTCGGGGACTAGGAACAATGAGCAGTTCTTC. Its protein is CASSQSGTRNNEQFF.

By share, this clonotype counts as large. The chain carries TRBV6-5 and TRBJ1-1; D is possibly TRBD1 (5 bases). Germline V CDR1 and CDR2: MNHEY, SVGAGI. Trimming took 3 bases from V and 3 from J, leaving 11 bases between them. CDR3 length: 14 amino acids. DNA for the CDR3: TGTGCCAGCAGTTATTCAGGGATGTACACTGAAGCTTTCTTT. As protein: CASSYSGMYTEAFF.

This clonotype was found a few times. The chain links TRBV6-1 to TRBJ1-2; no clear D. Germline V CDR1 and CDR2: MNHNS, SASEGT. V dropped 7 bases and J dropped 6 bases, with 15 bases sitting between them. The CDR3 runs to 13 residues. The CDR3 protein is CASTSVKADGYTF. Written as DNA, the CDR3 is TGTGCCAGCACCAGCGTAAAGGCGGATGGCTACACCTTC.

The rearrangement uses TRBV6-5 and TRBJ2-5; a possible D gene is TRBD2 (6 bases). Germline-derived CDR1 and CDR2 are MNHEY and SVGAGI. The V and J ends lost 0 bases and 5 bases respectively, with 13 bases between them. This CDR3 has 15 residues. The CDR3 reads CASSYSFQGGETQYF. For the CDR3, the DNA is TGTGCCAGCAGTTACTCGTTTCAGGGAGGCGAGACCCAGTACTTC.